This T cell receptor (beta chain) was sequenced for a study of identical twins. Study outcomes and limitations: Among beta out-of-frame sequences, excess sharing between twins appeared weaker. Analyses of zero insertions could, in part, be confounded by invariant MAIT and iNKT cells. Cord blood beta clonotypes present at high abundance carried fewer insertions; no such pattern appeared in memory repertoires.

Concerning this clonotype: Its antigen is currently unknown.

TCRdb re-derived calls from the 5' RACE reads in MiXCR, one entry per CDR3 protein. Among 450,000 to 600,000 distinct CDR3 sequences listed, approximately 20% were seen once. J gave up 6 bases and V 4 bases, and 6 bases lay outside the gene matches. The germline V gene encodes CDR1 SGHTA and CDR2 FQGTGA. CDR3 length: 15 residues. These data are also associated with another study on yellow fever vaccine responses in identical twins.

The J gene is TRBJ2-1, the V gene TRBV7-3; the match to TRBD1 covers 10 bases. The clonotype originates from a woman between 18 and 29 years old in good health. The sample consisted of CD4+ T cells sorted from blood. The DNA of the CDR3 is TGTGCCAGCAGCTCCGACAGGGGGCACGGCAATGAGCAGTTCTTC. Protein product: CASSSDRGHGNEQFF.